The rows below give T cell receptor beta chains drawn from one sample of a study of CD8+CD57+ T cells in acquired aplastic anemia. TCRdb processed the reads anew with MiXCR; each CDR3 protein has one entry. The sample lists around 160,000 distinct CDR3 sequences, 40% to 50% occurring once. Sequencing was carried out using sorted CD4+, CD8+, or CD8+CD57+ T cells (not recorded which) from PBMCs. All receptors come from a human donor with aplastic anemia. Both conserved end residues are part of each CDR3. The D gene is left open where the match is weak. Clone size appears in some rows only: once, few, many, or a class for an expanded clone.

-,TRBV27,TRBJ1-2,-,TGTGCCAGCAGAGAAGACAGGTCCCGAGGTGGCTACACCTTC,CASREDRSRGGYTF
many,TRBV5-1,TRBJ2-2,TRBD2,TGCGCCAGCAGCGAGGGACTAGCGGTTAACACCGGGGAGCTGTTTTTT,CASSEGLAVNTGELFF
many,TRBV20-1,TRBJ2-7,-,TGCAGCGTCCTCTCAGCGGATAGCTCCTACGAGCAGTACTTC,CSVLSADSSYEQYF
once,TRBV29-1,TRBJ1-1,TRBD1,TGCAGCGTCAGCTCAAAACAGGGGGGGAGAGCTGAAGCTTTCTTT,CSVSSKQGGRAEAFF
-,TRBV15,TRBJ1-2,-,TGTGCCACCAGCAGTTTAAATATGGTTCGGGCAGTTCGGTATGGCTACACCTTC,CATSSLNMVRAVRYGYTF
-,TRBV7-8,TRBJ2-7,TRBD1,TGTGCCAGCAGCTTCGGACAGGGGATATCCTACGAGCAGTACTTC,CASSFGQGISYEQYF
-,TRBV6-4,TRBJ2-5,-,TGTGCCAGCAGTAGACCCCGTTTTGGGGAGACCCAGTACTTC,CASSRPRFGETQYF
many,TRBV7-2,TRBJ2-3,TRBD1,TGTGCCAGCAGCTTAGGGACAGGGATGGGTGGCACAGATACGCAGTATTTT,CASSLGTGMGGTDTQYF
-,TRBV15,TRBJ2-3,-,TGTGCCACCAGCAGGGCCCATGGGTGGGAGGCAGATACGCAGTATTTT,CATSRAHGWEADTQYF
once,TRBV6-1,TRBJ2-7,-,TGTGCCAGCAGTGCCCAACAGGCGGGGAGGTCCTACGAGCAGTACTTC,CASSAQQAGRSYEQYF
many,TRBV11-2,TRBJ2-2,-,TGTGCCAGCAGCTTACGGAATAGCGCGAACACCGGGGAGCTGTTTTTT,CASSLRNSANTGELFF
-,TRBV30,TRBJ2-7,TRBD2,TGTGCCTGGGGATACAAACTAGCGGGCCTCTCCTACGAGCAGTACTTC,CAWGYKLAGLSYEQYF
-,TRBV6-1,TRBJ1-5,-,TGTGCCAGCAGCCTACAAGGGGATCAGCCCCAGCATTTT,CASSLQGDQPQHF
few,TRBV2,TRBJ2-7,TRBD1,TGTGCCAGCAGAGGACAGGGCCACGAGCAGTACTTC,CASRGQGHEQYF
-,TRBV27,TRBJ1-2,TRBD1,TGTGCCAGCAGTTTATCGATTCCGCCTACAGGGGGCGGCTACGCCTTC,CASSLSIPPTGGGYAF
many,TRBV3-2,TRBJ2-2,-,TGTGCCAGCAGGCGGTACACCGGGGAGCTGTTTTTT,CASRRYTGELFF
-,TRBV2,TRBJ2-7,TRBD1,TGTGCCAGCACGGGACAGTCCTACGAGCAGTACTTC,CASTGQSYEQYF
many,TRBV2,TRBJ2-7,TRBD2,TGTGCCAGCAGACCTGGACTAGCACCCCACGAGCAGTACTTC,CASRPGLAPHEQYF
many,TRBV25-1,TRBJ1-1,TRBD1,TGTGCCAGCCGCCGAAGTGGACAGGGGCAGGCTGAAGCTTTCTTT,CASRRSGQGQAEAFF
many,TRBV7-2,TRBJ1-2,-,TGTGCCAGCAGCTTACGGGGTTTCTATGGCTACACCTTC,CASSLRGFYGYTF
many,TRBV5-6,TRBJ2-7,-,TGTGCCAGCAGCTTGGACTCGACCGAGCAGTACTTC,CASSLDSTEQYF
many,TRBV4-1,TRBJ2-7,-,TGCGCCAGCAGCCAAGCTCCTCCGGGCGGGTCCTCCTACGAGCAGTACTTC,CASSQAPPGGSSYEQYF
many,TRBV6-1,TRBJ2-7,TRBD1,TGTGCCAGCAGAACTCAGGGGGCGGGGGAGCAGTACTTC,CASRTQGAGEQYF
few,TRBV29-1,TRBJ1-1,-,TGCAGCGTTGGATTCCGTCAGAACACTGAAGCTTTCTTT,CSVGFRQNTEAFF
many,TRBV6-5,TRBJ2-7,-,TGTGCCAGCAGTTACTCTGACCTCGAGCAGTACTTC,CASSYSDLEQYF
-,TRBV10-2,TRBJ2-1,TRBD2,TGCGCCAGCAGAGGAAGCGGGGGGGCCCAGCATGAGCAGTTCTTC,CASRGSGGAQHEQFF
-,TRBV7-2,TRBJ2-7,-,TGTGCCAGCAGCTCACCCGGAACAGGCGACTACGAGCAGTACTTC,CASSSPGTGDYEQYF
many,TRBV19,TRBJ1-5,-,TGTGCCAGTATCGACGTGGGGGGTAGCAACCAGCCCCAGCATTTT,CASIDVGGSNQPQHF
-,TRBV7-2,TRBJ2-7,TRBD1,TGTGCCAGCAGCTATGGGACAGGGGTGTACGAGCAGTACTTC,CASSYGTGVYEQYF
many,TRBV13,TRBJ1-2,TRBD1,TGTGCCAGCAGCCATCGGACAGGGGATAACTATGGCTACACCTTC,CASSHRTGDNYGYTF
-,TRBV10-3,TRBJ1-5,-,TGTGCCTCCAAAACGGGGCCGGAGAGCAATCAGCCCCAGCATTTT,CASKTGPESNQPQHF
many,TRBV6-4,TRBJ1-2,-,TGTGCCAGCACCCCGTCGGTTGGAGGCTATGGCTACACCTTC,CASTPSVGGYGYTF
-,TRBV15,TRBJ2-3,-,TGTGCCACCAGCGGCCATAGAACCTCTGGCACAGATACGCAGTATTTT,CATSGHRTSGTDTQYF
-,TRBV19,TRBJ1-3,-,TGTGCCAGTAGTATTGGGGGGCCTGGAAACACCATATATTTT,CASSIGGPGNTIYF
once,TRBV5-4,TRBJ2-7,TRBD1,TGTGCCAGCAGCCCGGGACAGGGAAATAACGAGCAGTACTTC,CASSPGQGNNEQYF
-,TRBV11-1,TRBJ2-6,TRBD1,TGTGCCAGCAGCCATGGGGACAGCTACTCTGGGGCCAACGTCCTGACTTTC,CASSHGDSYSGANVLTF
-,TRBV7-9,TRBJ2-7,TRBD2,TGTGCCAGCAGCGGGGGACTACCGGAGCCCTACGAGCAGTACTTC,CASSGGLPEPYEQYF
many,TRBV6-1,TRBJ1-1,-,TGTGCCAGCAGTGAGACACTGGGTGGAGGTATAGCTTTCTTT,CASSETLGGGIAFF
many,TRBV12-3/TRBV12-4,TRBJ1-4,-,TGTGCCAGCAGTGGGGGGGGCGCAACTAATGAAAAACTGTTTTTT,CASSGGGATNEKLFF
many,TRBV7-2,TRBJ2-1,-,TGTGCCAGCAGCTTTTCGCGGACGGTCAATGAGCAGTTCTTC,CASSFSRTVNEQFF
many,TRBV11-1,TRBJ2-3,TRBD1,TGTGCCAGCAGCACCGGACAGGGCCGGCAGTATTTT,CASSTGQGRQYF
-,TRBV6-5,TRBJ2-7,-,TGTGCCAGCAGTTACCGTGACAGCTACGAGCAGTACTTC,CASSYRDSYEQYF
once,TRBV19,TRBJ2-1,-,TGTGCCAGTAGTACCGGCTCCTACAATGAGCAGTTCTTC,CASSTGSYNEQFF
-,TRBV7-2,TRBJ2-5,-,TGTGCCAGCAGTCACAATACTCAGTACTTC,CASSHNTQYF
many,TRBV6-1,TRBJ2-6,-,TGTGCCAGCGACTCTGGGGCCAACGTCCTGACTTTC,CASDSGANVLTF
-,TRBV2,TRBJ2-2,-,TGTGCCAGCACCCTGGGCCGCAACACCGGGGAGCTGTTTTTT,CASTLGRNTGELFF
many,TRBV20-1,TRBJ2-7,-,TGCAGTGCTCCGGGACAAGGGGGATACGAGCAGTACTTC,CSAPGQGGYEQYF
-,TRBV7-3,TRBJ2-2,TRBD2,TGTGCCAGCAGCTTCGGGACTAGCGGGGAGCTGTTTTTT,CASSFGTSGELFF
many,TRBV3-1,TRBJ2-7,TRBD1,TGTGCCAGCAGCCAGCATGACAGGGGCCGAGGCGAGCAGTACTTC,CASSQHDRGRGEQYF
few,TRBV10-3,TRBJ2-7,-,TGTGCCATCAGTGAGTCGTTCGGGTTCGGCTCCTACGAGCAGTACTTC,CAISESFGFGSYEQYF